This T cell receptor beta chain was recorded in a study of CD8+ T cells in alopecia areata. The overall study: Recipients were roughly 6-11-week-old female C3H/HeJ mice grafted with skin from 6-12-month-old C3H/HeJ donors with spontaneous alopecia.

Study-wide results and caveats: The study found TCR sharing across patients less clear than in mice, possibly for HLA reasons. Clonality was higher in lesional than normal scalp, especially in alopecia totalis/universalis. Scalp samples also yield sequences from resident alphabeta T cells of normal skin.

The CDR3 covers 14 residues. CDR1 FNHDT and CDR2 SITEND come from the germline V gene (reference sequence). V lost 5 bases, J lost 4 bases, and 15 bases lay in between. RNA was isolated and reverse transcribed to cDNA, the sequencing template. Sequencing was performed with immunoSEQ multiplex PCR; in TCRdb, only in-frame clones are kept and a portion is missing. The repertoire yields about 270,000 clones, none seen only once; the top ten contain roughly 1.2%. A panel of CD4, CD8alpha, NKG2D, NKG2ACE and other markers served to sort pooled cutaneous lymph node cells. Comments on this clone: The target antigen is unknown. Mouse names are used for the genes. Coverage ceases 4 residues before the CDR3 finishes, and the germline J gene fills in the end.

The sequenced sample was CD4+ T cells sorted from a lymph node. The gene calls are TRBV19 and TRBJ1-1; D is unclear. The sequence derives from a C3H/HeJ mouse with alopecia areata. For this strain, the MHC haplotype corresponds to H2-k. The sequenced part of the CDR3 DNA is TGTGCCAGCAGCCCGCCGGCAGGTCTCACA. It is translated as CASSPPAGLT. In full, the CDR3 reads CASSPPAGLTEVFF.